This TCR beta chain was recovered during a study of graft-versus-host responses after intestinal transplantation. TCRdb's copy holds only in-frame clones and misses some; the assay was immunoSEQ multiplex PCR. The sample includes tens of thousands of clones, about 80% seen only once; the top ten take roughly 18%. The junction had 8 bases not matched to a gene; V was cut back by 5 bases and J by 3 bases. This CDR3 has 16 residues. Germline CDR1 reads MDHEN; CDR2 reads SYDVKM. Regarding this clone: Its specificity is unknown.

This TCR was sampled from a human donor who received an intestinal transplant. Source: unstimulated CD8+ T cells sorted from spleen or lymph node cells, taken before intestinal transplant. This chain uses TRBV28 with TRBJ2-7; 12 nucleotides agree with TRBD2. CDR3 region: CASSHPRLAGDYEQYF. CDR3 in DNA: TGTGCCAGCAGTCACCCCCGACTAGCGGGAGACTACGAGCAGTACTTC.